The present TCR beta chain was sequenced within a study of identical twins. Whole-study results and caveats: Abundant beta clonotypes from cord blood had fewer insertions, unlike memory repertoires, which showed none.

There are 16 residues in the CDR3. V gave up 0 bases and J gave up 9 bases, with 15 bases separating them. Germline values: CDR1 MGHRA, CDR2 YSYEKL. This clonotype was observed a handful of times. What it binds is not known. TCRdb ran MiXCR on the 5' RACE reads and lists one entry per CDR3 protein. The sample yields approximately 700,000 distinct CDR3 sequences, around 6.1% seen once. The sample comprised naive T cells sorted from blood. This clonotype was obtained from a man younger than 30 in good health. The genes are TRBV4-1 and TRBJ1-6; no firm D call. The CDR3 DNA follows: TGCGCCAGCAGCCAAGATTTAGGTCAGATATTTTCACCCCTCCACTTT. This sequence encodes CASSQDLGQIFSPLHF.